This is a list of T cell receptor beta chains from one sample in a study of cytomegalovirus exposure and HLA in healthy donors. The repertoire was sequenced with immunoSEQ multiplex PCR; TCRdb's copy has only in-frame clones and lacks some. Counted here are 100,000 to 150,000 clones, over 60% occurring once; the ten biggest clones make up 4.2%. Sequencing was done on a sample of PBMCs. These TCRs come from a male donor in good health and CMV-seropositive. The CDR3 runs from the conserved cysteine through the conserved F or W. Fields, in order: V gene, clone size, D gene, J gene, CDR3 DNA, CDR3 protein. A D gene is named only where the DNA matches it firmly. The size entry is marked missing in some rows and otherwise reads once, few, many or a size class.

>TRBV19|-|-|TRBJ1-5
TGTGCCAGTAGTATAGAACCTCAAGGGGGTCAGCCCCAGCATTTT
CASSIEPQGGQPQHF
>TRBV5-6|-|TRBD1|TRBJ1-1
TGTGCCAGCAGCCCCCAGGACAGGGTGGAAACTGAAGCTTTCTTT
CASSPQDRVETEAFF
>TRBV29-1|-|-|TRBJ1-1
TGCAGCGTTGAGGCGACAGGTGGTACTGAAGCTTTCTTT
CSVEATGGTEAFF
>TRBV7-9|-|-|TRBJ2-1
TGTGCCAGCAGCTTAGCTGGCGGGCAGCAGTTCTTC
CASSLAGGQQFF
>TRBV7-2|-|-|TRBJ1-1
TGTGCCAGCAGTTCCCGATCCGGGAACACTGAAGCTTTCTTT
CASSSRSGNTEAFF
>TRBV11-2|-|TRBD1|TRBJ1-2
TGTGCCAGCAGCCCGACAGGGGGCGAGGACTATGGCTACACCTTC
CASSPTGGEDYGYTF
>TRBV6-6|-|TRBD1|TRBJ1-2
TGTGCCAGCACCCCCCAGGGGACAGGGGGAATTTATGGCTACACCTTC
CASTPQGTGGIYGYTF
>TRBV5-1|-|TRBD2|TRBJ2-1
TGCGCCAGCAGCTTGGAGGGACTAGCAGCTTACAATGAGCAGTTCTTC
CASSLEGLAAYNEQFF
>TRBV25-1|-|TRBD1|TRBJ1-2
TGTGCCAGCAGTGTAGGATGGACAGGGGGAACGGGCTACACCTTC
CASSVGWTGGTGYTF
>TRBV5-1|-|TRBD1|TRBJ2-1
TGCGCCAGCAGCTTGGGAGGGACAGGGGCAGGCAATGAGCAGTTCTTC
CASSLGGTGAGNEQFF
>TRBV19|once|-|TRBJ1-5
TGTGCCAGTAGTATAATCTATAGCAATCAGCCCCAGCATTTT
CASSIIYSNQPQHF
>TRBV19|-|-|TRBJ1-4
TGTGCCAGTAGTATAGTCAAACTTGAAAAACTGTTTTTT
CASSIVKLEKLFF
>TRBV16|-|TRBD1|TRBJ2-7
TGTGCCAGCAGCCGAAACAGGGGAAGCGAGCAGTACTTC
CASSRNRGSEQYF
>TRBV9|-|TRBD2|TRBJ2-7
TGTGCCAGCAGCGTAGCTCTCGGAGCGGGATACGAGCAGTACTTC
CASSVALGAGYEQYF
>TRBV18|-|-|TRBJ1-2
TGTGCCAGCTCACCACGGAACAGCCCTAACTATGGCTACACCTTC
CASSPRNSPNYGYTF
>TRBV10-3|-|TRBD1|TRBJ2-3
TGTGCCATCGGGGACAGCTACACAGATACGCAGTATTTT
CAIGDSYTDTQYF
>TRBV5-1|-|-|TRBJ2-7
TGCGCCAGCAGCTCGTCATTAGCGGATAGCTCCTACGAGCAGTACTTC
CASSSSLADSSYEQYF
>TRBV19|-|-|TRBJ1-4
TGTGCCAGCAAACGGGGAATGGGAACTAATGAAAAACTGTTTTTT
CASKRGMGTNEKLFF
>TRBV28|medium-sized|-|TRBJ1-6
TGTGCCAGCAGAGAGCAGGGGTCCAATTCACCCCTCCACTTT
CASREQGSNSPLHF
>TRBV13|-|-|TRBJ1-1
TGTGCCAGCAGCTTACAGGGGACTGAAGCTTTCTTT
CASSLQGTEAFF
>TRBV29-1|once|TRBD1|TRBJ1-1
TGCAGCGCCAAACAGGGGACCACTGAAGCTTTCTTT
CSAKQGTTEAFF
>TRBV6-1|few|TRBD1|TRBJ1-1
TGTGCCAGCAGTGAGAAACAGGGGGAGAACACTGAAGCTTTCTTT
CASSEKQGENTEAFF
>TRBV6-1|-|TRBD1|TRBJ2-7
TGTGCCACCCAATCCGGGACAGGGTCGGGCGAGCAGTACTTC
CATQSGTGSGEQYF
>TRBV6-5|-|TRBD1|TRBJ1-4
TGTGCCAGCAGTTACGACAGGGGCAAGGAAAAACTGTTTTTT
CASSYDRGKEKLFF
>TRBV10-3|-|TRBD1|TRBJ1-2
TGTGCCATGTCGGGACAGCCTGGGGATGGCTACACCTTC
CAMSGQPGDGYTF
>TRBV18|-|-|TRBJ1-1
TGTGCCAGCTCACCCGATTATAGTGAAGCTTTCTTT
CASSPDYSEAFF
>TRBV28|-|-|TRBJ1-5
TGTGCCAGCAACCCCTGGGGAGGCAATCAGCCCCAGCATTTT
CASNPWGGNQPQHF
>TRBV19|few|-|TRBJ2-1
TGTGCCAGTAGTAGCGGTCAGAGCTCCTACAATGAGCAGTTCTTC
CASSSGQSSYNEQFF
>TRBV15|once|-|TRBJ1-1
TGTGCCACCAGCAGAGATGGTGGACCGGGAATTGAAGCTTTCTTT
CATSRDGGPGIEAFF
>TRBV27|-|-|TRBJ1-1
TGTGCCAGCAGTTTATGGGCTGCACAAGACACTGAAGCTTTCTTT
CASSLWAAQDTEAFF
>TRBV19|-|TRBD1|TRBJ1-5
TGTGCCAGTACGGAGAGAGGACAGGGTGCCGTCCCCCAGCATTTT
CASTERGQGAVPQHF
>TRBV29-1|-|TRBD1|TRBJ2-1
TGCAGCGCCCAGGGACAGGGGGCGCAAAATGAGCAGTTCTTC
CSAQGQGAQNEQFF
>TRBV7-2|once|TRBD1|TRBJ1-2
TGTGCCAGCAGCTTATCTTTTAGGGGGCTGGATGGCTACACCTTC
CASSLSFRGLDGYTF
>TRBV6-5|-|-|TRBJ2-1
TGTGCCAGCAGACGGACTGTTAGATTCGATGAGCAGTTCTTC
CASRRTVRFDEQFF
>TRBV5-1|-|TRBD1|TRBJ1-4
TGCGCCAGCAGCCCGGACAGGGGGTCGTTTGCAACTAATGAAAAACTGTTTTTT
CASSPDRGSFATNEKLFF
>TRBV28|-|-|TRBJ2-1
TGTGCCAGCAGTAGCAGACGAGGCCATGGGGAGCAGTTCTTC
CASSSRRGHGEQFF
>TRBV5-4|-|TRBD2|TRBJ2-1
TGTGCCAGCAGCTCAGAGGCTAGCGGGTCCAATGAGCAGTTCTTC
CASSSEASGSNEQFF
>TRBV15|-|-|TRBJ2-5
TGTGCCACCAGCTCTCGTGAGCAGTACTTC
CATSSREQYF
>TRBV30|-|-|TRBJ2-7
TGTGCCTGGAGCCAAATCAGGAACGAGCAGTACTTC
CAWSQIRNEQYF
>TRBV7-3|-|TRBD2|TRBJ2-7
TGTGCCAGCAGCCCGACTAGCGGGAGCTCCTACGAGCAGTACTTC
CASSPTSGSSYEQYF
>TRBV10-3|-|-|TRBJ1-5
TGTGCCATCAGTGAGGCAGGGGCTAAAAATCAGCCCCAGCATTTT
CAISEAGAKNQPQHF
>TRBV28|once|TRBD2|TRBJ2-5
TGTGCCAGCAGTTGGACTAGCGGGAGTGAGACCCAGTACTTC
CASSWTSGSETQYF
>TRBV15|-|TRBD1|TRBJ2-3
TGTGCCACCAGCAGATCTCAGGGGGCCGCAGATACGCAGTATTTT
CATSRSQGAADTQYF
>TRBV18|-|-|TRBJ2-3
TGTGCCAGCTCACCGATTAGCGGCACAGATACGCAGTATTTT
CASSPISGTDTQYF
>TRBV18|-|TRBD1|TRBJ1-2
TGTGCCAGCTCACCATCGGGACAGCCTAACTATGGCTACACCTTC
CASSPSGQPNYGYTF
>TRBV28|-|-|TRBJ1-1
TGTGCCAGCAGAGAGACAGGACGGCTGAACACTGAAGCTTTCTTT
CASRETGRLNTEAFF
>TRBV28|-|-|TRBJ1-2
TGTGCCAGCAGTTTACGGGGTGCGAACTATGGCTACACCTTC
CASSLRGANYGYTF
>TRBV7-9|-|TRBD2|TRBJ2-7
TGTGCCAGCAGCATTACCCCAGGACTAGCGGGAGCCCCCTACGAGCAGTACTTC
CASSITPGLAGAPYEQYF
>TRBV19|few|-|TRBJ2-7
TGTGCCAGTACGGACCGGGAGCAGACCTACGAGCAGTACTTC
CASTDREQTYEQYF
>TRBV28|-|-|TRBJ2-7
TGTGCCAGCGCCCCCGGGGACGAGCAGTACTTC
CASAPGDEQYF
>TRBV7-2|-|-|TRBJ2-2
TGTGCCAGCAGCCCTAGCGCCTCGAACACCGGGGAGCTGTTTTTT
CASSPSASNTGELFF
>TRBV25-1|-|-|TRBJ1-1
TGTGCCAGCAGTGAAGGGCAGGGTGAAGCTTTCTTT
CASSEGQGEAFF
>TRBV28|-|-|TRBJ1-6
TGTGCCAGCAGTTTGGCAGGCATTAATTCACCCCTCCACTTT
CASSLAGINSPLHF
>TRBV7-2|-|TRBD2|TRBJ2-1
TGTGCCAGCAGCTTAGGCGGGACTAGGGCCTACAATGAGCAGTTCTTC
CASSLGGTRAYNEQFF
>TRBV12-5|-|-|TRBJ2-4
TGTGCTAGTGGTTTGGCTCCGGGGGACATTCAGTACTTC
CASGLAPGDIQYF
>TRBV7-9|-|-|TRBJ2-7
TGTGCCAGCAGCTTTGTGGGAACAGGCAAATACCTCTCCTACGAGCAGTACTTC
CASSFVGTGKYLSYEQYF
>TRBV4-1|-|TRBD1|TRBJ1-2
TGCGCCAGCAGCCGGACAGGGGGAGACTATGGCTACACCTTC
CASSRTGGDYGYTF
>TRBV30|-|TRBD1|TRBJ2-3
TGTGCCTGGAGGACCCGGGACAGGGTAACAGATACGCAGTATTTT
CAWRTRDRVTDTQYF
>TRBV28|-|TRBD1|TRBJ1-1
TGTGCCAGCAGGACAGGGCCCACTGAAGCTTTCTTT
CASRTGPTEAFF